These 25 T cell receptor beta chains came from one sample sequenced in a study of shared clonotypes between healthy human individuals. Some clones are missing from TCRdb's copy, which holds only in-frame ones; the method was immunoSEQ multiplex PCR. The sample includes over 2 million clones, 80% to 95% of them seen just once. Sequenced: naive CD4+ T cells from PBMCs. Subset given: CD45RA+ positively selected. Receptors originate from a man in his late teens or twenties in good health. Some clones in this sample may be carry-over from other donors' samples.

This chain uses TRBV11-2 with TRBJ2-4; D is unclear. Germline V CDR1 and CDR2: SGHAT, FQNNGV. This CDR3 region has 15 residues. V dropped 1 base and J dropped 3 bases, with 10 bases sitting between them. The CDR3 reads CASSLGKQSKNIQYF. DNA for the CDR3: TGTGCCAGCAGCTTAGGGAAGCAGAGCAAAAACATTCAGTACTTC.

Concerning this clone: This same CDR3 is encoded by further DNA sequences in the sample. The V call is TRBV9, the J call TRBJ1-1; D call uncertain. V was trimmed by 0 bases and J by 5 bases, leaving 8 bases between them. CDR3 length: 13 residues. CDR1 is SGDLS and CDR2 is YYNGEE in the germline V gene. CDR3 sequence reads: CASSVGRDTEAFF. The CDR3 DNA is TGTGCCAGCAGCGTAGGGAGGGATACTGAAGCTTTCTTT.

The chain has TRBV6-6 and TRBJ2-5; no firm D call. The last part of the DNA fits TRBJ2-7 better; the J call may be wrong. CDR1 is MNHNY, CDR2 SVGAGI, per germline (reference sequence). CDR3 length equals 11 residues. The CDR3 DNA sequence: TGTGCCAGCGTCGATTTCCACGAGCAGTACTTC. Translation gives CASVDFHEQYF.

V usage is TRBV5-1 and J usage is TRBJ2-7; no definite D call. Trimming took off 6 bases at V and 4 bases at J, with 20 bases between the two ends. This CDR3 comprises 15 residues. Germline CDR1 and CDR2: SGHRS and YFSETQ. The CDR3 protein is CASTMGTELGYEQYF. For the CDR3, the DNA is TGCGCCAGCACAATGGGAACAGAGCTAGGTTACGAGCAGTACTTC. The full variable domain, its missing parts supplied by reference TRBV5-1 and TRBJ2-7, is KAGVTQTPRYLIKTRGQQVTLSCSPISGHRSVSWYQQTPGQGLQFLFEYFSETQRNKGNFPGRFSGRQFSNSRSEMNVSTLELGDSALYLCASTMGTELGYEQYFGPGTRLTVT.

The CDR3 coding sequence is TGTGCCAGCCTGGCGGAGATACACGATGGTGGCTACACCTTC. Its translation is CASLAEIHDGGYTF. This chain connects TRBV2 to TRBJ1-2, with D unresolved. Germline V gives CDR1 SNHLY, CDR2 FYNNEI. The CDR3 is 14 amino acids. V dropped 8 bases and J dropped 7 bases, with 20 bases sitting between them.

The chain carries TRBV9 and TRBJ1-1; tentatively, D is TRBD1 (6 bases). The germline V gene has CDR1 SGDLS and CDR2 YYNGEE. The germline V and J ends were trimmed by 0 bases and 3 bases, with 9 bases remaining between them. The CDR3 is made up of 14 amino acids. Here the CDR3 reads CASSVVNRDTEAFF. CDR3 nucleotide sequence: TGTGCCAGCAGCGTAGTAAACAGGGACACTGAAGCTTTCTTT.

The chain's CDR3 is CASSSLERTGNTIYF. In DNA form, the CDR3 reads TGTGCCAGCAGCTCCCTAGAGCGTACAGGAAACACCATATATTTT. The J gene is TRBJ1-3, the V gene TRBV7-9; D unclear. The CDR3 totals 15 residues. V dropped 4 bases and J dropped 4 bases, with 14 bases sitting between them. CDR1 is SEHNR and CDR2 is FQNEAQ in the germline V gene (reference sequence).

CDR3 loop: CASSQSGHYEQYF. The CDR3 bases are TGTGCCAGCAGCCAATCGGGGCACTACGAGCAGTACTTC. The chain couples TRBV16 to TRBJ2-7; possible D gene TRBD1, 5 bases. The V gene lost 0 bases and the J gene lost 3 bases, with 6 bases spanning the gap. Germline-derived CDR1 and CDR2 are KGHSY and FQNENV. The CDR3 totals 13 residues.

CDR3: CSVTDNEKLFF. CDR3 coding DNA: TGCAGCGTTACAGACAATGAAAAACTGTTTTTT. The chain joins TRBV29-1 to TRBJ1-4; D unresolved. Germline V lookup: CDR1 SQVTM, CDR2 ANQGSEA. The CDR3 extends over 11 amino acids. V lost 5 bases to trimming and J lost 5 bases, with 6 bases between them.

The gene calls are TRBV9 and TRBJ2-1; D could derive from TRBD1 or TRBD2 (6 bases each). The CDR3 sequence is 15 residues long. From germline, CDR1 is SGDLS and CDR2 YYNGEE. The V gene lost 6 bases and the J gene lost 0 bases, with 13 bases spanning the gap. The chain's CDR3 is CASTRGGLSYNEQFF. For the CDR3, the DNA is TGTGCCAGCACGAGAGGGGGACTCTCCTACAATGAGCAGTTCTTC.

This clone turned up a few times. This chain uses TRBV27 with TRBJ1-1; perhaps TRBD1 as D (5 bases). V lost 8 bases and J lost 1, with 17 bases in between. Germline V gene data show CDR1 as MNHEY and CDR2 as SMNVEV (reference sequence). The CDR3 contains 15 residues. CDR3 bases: TGTGCCAGCGGATTGTTGCGGGGCACGAACACTGAAGCTTTCTTT. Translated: CASGLLRGTNTEAFF.

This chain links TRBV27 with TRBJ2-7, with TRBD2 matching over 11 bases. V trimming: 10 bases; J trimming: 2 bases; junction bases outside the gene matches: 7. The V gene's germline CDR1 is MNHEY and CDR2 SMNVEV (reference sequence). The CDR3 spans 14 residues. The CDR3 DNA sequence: TGTGCCACTTCACTAGCGGGAGCGACCTACGAGCAGTACTTC. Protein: CATSLAGATYEQYF.

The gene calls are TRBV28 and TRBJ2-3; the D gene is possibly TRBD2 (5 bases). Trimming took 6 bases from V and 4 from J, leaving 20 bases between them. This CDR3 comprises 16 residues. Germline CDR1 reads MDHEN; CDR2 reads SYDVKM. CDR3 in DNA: TGTGCCAGCAGCCGAGGGCCGATTTCGGCCCCAGATACGCAGTATTTT. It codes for CASSRGPISAPDTQYF.

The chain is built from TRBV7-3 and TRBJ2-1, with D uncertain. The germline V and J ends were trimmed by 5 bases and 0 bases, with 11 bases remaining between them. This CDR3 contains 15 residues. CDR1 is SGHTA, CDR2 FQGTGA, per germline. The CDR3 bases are TGTGCCAGCAGCGCCGGCCCGAGCTCCTACAATGAGCAGTTCTTC. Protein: CASSAGPSSYNEQFF.

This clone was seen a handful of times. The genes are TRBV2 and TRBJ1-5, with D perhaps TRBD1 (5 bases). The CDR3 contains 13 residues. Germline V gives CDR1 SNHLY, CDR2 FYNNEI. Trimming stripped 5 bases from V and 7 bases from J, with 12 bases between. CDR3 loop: CASSRGTGQPQHF. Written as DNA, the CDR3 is TGTGCCAGCAGTAGAGGAACAGGACAGCCCCAGCATTTT. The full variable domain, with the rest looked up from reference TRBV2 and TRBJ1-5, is EPEVTQTPSHQVTQMGQEVILRCVPISNHLYFYWYRQILGQKVEFLVSFYNNEISEKSEIFDDQFSVERPDGSNFTLKIRSTKLEDSAMYFCASSRGTGQPQHFGDGTRLSIL.

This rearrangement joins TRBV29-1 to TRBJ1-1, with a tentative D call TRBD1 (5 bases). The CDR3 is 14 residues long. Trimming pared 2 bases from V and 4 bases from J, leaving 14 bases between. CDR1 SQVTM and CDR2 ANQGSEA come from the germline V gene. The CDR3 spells CSVENQGSITEAFF. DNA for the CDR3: TGCAGCGTTGAAAACCAGGGTTCGATCACTGAAGCTTTCTTT.

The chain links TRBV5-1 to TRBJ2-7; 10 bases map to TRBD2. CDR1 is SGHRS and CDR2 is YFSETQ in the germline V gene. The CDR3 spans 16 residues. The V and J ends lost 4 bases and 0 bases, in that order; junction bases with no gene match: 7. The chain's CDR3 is CASSPGGTSVSYEQYF. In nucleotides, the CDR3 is TGCGCCAGCAGCCCGGGGGGGACTAGCGTCTCCTACGAGCAGTACTTC. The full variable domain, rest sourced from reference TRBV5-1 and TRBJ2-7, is KAGVTQTPRYLIKTRGQQVTLSCSPISGHRSVSWYQQTPGQGLQFLFEYFSETQRNKGNFPGRFSGRQFSNSRSEMNVSTLELGDSALYLCASSPGGTSVSYEQYFGPGTRLTVT.

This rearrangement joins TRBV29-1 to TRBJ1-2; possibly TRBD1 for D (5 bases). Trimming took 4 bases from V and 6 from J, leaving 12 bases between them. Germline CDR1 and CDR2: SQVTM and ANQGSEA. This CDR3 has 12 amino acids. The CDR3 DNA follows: TGCAGCGTTGGCGACAGTTCAGATGGCTACACCTTC. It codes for CSVGDSSDGYTF.

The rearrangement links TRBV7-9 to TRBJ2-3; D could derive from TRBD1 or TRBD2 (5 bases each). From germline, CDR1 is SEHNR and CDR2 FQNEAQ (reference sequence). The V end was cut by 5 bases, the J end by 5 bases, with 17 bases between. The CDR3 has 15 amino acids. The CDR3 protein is CASSPGPRHGDTQYF. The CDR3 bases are TGTGCCAGCAGCCCGGGGCCCCGGCACGGAGATACGCAGTATTTT.

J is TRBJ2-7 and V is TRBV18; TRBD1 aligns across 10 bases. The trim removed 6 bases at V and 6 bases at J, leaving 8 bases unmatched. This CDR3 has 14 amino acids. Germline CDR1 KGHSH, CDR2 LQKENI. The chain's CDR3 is CASSPGTGVSEQYF. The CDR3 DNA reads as TGTGCCAGCTCCCCCGGGACAGGGGTTTCCGAGCAGTACTTC.

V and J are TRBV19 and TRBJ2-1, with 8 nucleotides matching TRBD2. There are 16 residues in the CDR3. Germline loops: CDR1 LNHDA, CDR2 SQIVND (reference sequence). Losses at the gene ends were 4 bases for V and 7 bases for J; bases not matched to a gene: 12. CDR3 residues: CASSTYRTSRGNEQFF. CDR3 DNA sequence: TGTGCCAGTAGTACTTACCGGACTAGCCGGGGGAATGAGCAGTTCTTC.

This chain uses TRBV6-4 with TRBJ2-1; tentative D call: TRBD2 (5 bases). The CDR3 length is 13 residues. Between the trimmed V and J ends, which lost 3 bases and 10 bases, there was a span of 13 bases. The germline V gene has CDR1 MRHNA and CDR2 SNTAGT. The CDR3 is CASSEVLTGEQFF. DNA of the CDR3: TGTGCCAGCAGTGAGGTCCTCACGGGGGAGCAGTTCTTC.

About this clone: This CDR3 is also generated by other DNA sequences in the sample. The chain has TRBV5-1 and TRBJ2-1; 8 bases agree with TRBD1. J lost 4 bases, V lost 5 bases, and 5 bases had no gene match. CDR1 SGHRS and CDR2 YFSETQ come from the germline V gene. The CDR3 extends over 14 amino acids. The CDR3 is CASSYRQGYNEQFF. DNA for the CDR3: TGCGCCAGCAGTTACAGACAGGGGTACAATGAGCAGTTCTTC.

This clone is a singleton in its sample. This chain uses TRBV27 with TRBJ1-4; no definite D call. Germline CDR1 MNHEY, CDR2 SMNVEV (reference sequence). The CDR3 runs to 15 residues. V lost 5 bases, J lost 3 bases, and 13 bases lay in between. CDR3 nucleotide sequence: TGTGCCAGCAGTGGAGGATGGTGGCCTAATGAAAAACTGTTTTTT. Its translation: CASSGGWWPNEKLFF.

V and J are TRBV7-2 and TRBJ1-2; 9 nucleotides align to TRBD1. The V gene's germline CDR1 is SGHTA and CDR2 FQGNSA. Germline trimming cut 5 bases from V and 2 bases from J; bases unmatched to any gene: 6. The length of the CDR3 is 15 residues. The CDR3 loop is CASSPVGTGNYGYTF. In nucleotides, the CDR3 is TGTGCCAGCAGCCCCGTCGGGACAGGGAACTATGGCTACACCTTC. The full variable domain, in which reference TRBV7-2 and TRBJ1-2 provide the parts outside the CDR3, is GAGVSQSPSNKVTEKGKDVELRCDPISGHTALYWYRQSLGQGLEFLIYFQGNSAPDKSGLPSDRFSAERTGGSVSTLTIQRTQQEDSAVYLCASSPVGTGNYGYTFGSGTRLTVV.